One sample yielded the 32 T cell receptor beta chains listed below, sequenced in a study of CD4 T cells in relation to SARS-CoV-2 and coronaviruses. These receptors have no identified antigens. Before the COVID-19 pandemic, during about 2011-2018, CD4+ T cells were taken from unexposed donors. Isolation of CD4+ T cells took place after about 9 days in culture. The repertoire was sequenced with immunoSEQ multiplex PCR; TCRdb's copy has only in-frame clones and lacks some. Here the sample spans some 19,000 clones, about 80% being singletons. Specimen: CD4+ T cells from PBMCs, cultured in vitro. The receptors originated from a human donor in good health.

This sequence joins TRBV5-1 and TRBJ2-1, with D perhaps matching TRBD2 (5 bases). Germline CDR1 and CDR2: SGHRS and YFSETQ. The CDR3 totals 14 residues. V lost 4 bases to trimming and J lost 4 bases, with 12 bases between them. The CDR3 nucleotides read TGCGCCAGCAGCGGAAGCGGAGATTACAATGAGCAGTTCTTC. Protein: CASSGSGDYNEQFF.

Here the CDR3 DNA reads TGTGCCAGCAGCCCCGAGAGCTCCACAGATACGCAGTATTTT. It is translated as CASSPESSTDTQYF. V usage is TRBV7-9 and J usage is TRBJ2-3; D gene unclear. V was clipped by 5 bases and J by 2 bases, with 11 bases between them. Germline V gives CDR1 SEHNR, CDR2 FQNEAQ (reference sequence). CDR3 length: 14 residues.

The J gene is TRBJ1-3, the V gene TRBV27, with D possibly TRBD1 on 5 matching bases. This CDR3 is 15 amino acids long. CDR1 is MNHEY and CDR2 is SMNVEV in the germline V gene (reference sequence). Trimming removed 8 bases from V and 9 bases from J, with 23 bases in between. The CDR3 DNA is TGTGCCAGCTCGGACGGGCTAAATGGGGCCTCCACCATATATTTT. Translated, it gives CASSDGLNGASTIYF.

The chain has TRBV5-1 and TRBJ1-6; 7 positions match TRBD1. The CDR3 consists of 17 residues. Germline V gene data show CDR1 as SGHRS and CDR2 as YFSETQ. V shed 0 bases, J shed 10 bases, and the junction held 13 bases outside the gene matches. This CDR3 is CASSLERWGDSGSPLHF. The CDR3, as DNA: TGCGCCAGCAGCTTGGAACGTTGGGGGGACAGCGGATCACCCCTCCACTTT. The full variable domain, its missing parts supplied by reference TRBV5-1 and TRBJ1-6, is KAGVTQTPRYLIKTRGQQVTLSCSPISGHRSVSWYQQTPGQGLQFLFEYFSETQRNKGNFPGRFSGRQFSNSRSEMNVSTLELGDSALYLCASSLERWGDSGSPLHFGNGTRLTVT.

This sequence joins TRBV21-1 and TRBJ1-5; the table's D call, TRBD1, was not checked against the DNA. TRBV21-1 is noted as a pseudogene. This CDR3 spans 15 amino acids. CDR3 sequence reads: CASSNWAASNQPQHF. The CDR3, as DNA: TGTGCCAGCAGCAATTGGGCAGCTTCCAATCAGCCCCAGCATTTT.

This clone was observed once. The chain recombines TRBV12-3 or TRBV12-4 with TRBJ2-4, with 7 bases identical to TRBD1. The CDR3 runs 13 residues. J lost 7 bases, V lost 8 bases, and 8 bases had no gene match. CDR3 in DNA: TGTGCCAGCGGAGACAGGGACGACAACATTCAGTACTTC. It specifies CASGDRDDNIQYF.

CDR3 loop: CASSGPRLAGYNEQFF. The CDR3 nucleotides read TGTGCCAGCAGCGGACCTCGACTAGCGGGATACAATGAGCAGTTCTTC. The V and J genes are TRBV9 and TRBJ2-1; 11 bases fit TRBD2. After removal of 3 bases from V and 4 bases from J, the junction contained 6 bases not matched to a gene. Germline CDR1 reads SGDLS; CDR2 reads YYNGEE. The CDR3 loop spans 16 amino acids.

The rearrangement uses TRBV18 and TRBJ2-2; D may be TRBD1 (5 bases). CDR3 size: 15 residues. Germline CDR1 and CDR2: KGHSH and LQKENI. V was clipped by 1 base and J by 2 bases, with 8 bases between them. CDR3 protein: CASSPRQGNTGELFF. In nucleotides, the CDR3 is TGTGCCAGCTCACCACGGCAGGGAAACACCGGGGAGCTGTTTTTT.

The V and J genes are TRBV6-5 and TRBJ2-1; D possibly uses TRBD1 or TRBD2 (5 bases each). Between the trimmed V and J ends, which lost 0 bases and 10 bases, there was a span of 16 bases. Germline V gene lookup returns CDR1 MNHEY and CDR2 SVGAGI. The CDR3 sequence is 15 residues long. CDR3 residues: CASSYSRDGYHEQFF. Written as DNA, the CDR3 is TGTGCCAGCAGTTACTCGAGGGACGGTTATCACGAGCAGTTCTTC.

The V call is TRBV30, the J call TRBJ2-1, with D perhaps being TRBD1 or TRBD2 (5 bases each). The V and J ends lost 4 bases and 5 bases respectively, with 12 bases between them. This CDR3 spans 13 amino acids. Per the germline V gene, CDR1 is GTSNPN and CDR2 is SVGIG (reference sequence). The CDR3 spells CAWTGRNDNEQFF. CDR3 coding DNA: TGTGCCTGGACGGGGCGGAACGACAATGAGCAGTTCTTC.

The chain recombines TRBV19 with TRBJ2-6; 7 bases match TRBD1. The ends lost 7 bases at V and 0 bases at J; junction bases unmatched: 12. Germline V lookup: CDR1 LNHDA, CDR2 SQIVND (reference sequence). This CDR3 is built from 18 residues. CDR3: CASTPVTGWHSGANVLTF. The CDR3 coding sequence is TGTGCCAGTACCCCTGTGACAGGGTGGCACTCTGGGGCCAACGTCCTGACTTTC. The full variable domain, in which reference TRBV19 and TRBJ2-6 provide the parts outside the CDR3, is DGGITQSPKYLFRKEGQNVTLSCEQNLNHDAMYWYRQDPGQGLRLIYYSQIVNDFQKGDIAEGYSVSREKKESFPLTVTSAQKNPTAFYLCASTPVTGWHSGANVLTFGAGSRLTVL.

A few counts support this clone. J is TRBJ2-7 and V is TRBV5-4, with D perhaps assigned TRBD1 or TRBD2 (5 bases each). Germline CDR1 and CDR2: SGHNT and YYREEE (reference sequence). Trimming removed 0 bases at V and 0 bases at J, with 13 bases between. The CDR3 has 16 amino acids. The CDR3 sequence is CASSLGRGEGSYEQYF. CDR3 DNA: TGTGCCAGCAGCTTGGGTCGGGGCGAGGGCTCCTACGAGCAGTACTTC.

The chain uses TRBV5-1 and TRBJ2-3; D possibly corresponds to TRBD2 (6 bases). V lost 0 bases, J lost 0 bases, and 14 bases lay in between. CDR1 and CDR2 (germline): SGHRS, YFSETQ. The CDR3 contains 17 residues. The CDR3 reads CASSLVTSTRSTDTQYF. DNA for the CDR3: TGCGCCAGCAGCTTGGTTACTAGCACACGAAGCACAGATACGCAGTATTTT.

In its sample, this clone was seen once. V and J are TRBV29-1 and TRBJ2-2, with 11 bases identical to TRBD2. V lost 7 bases and J lost 1; bases outside the gene matches: 2. Germline V CDR1 and CDR2: SQVTM, ANQGSEA. This CDR3 region has 14 residues. CDR3: CSAGTSGNTGELFF. CDR3 nucleotides: TGCAGCGCCGGGACTAGCGGGAACACCGGGGAGCTGTTTTTT.

The CDR3 sequence: CASSSGTSGITGELFF. CDR3 DNA sequence: TGTGCCAGCAGCTCCGGGACTAGCGGGATAACCGGGGAGCTGTTTTTT. The chain uses TRBV5-4 and TRBJ2-2, with TRBD2 identical over 13 bases. Germline V CDR1 and CDR2: SGHNT, YYREEE (reference sequence). J gave up 5 bases and V 3 bases, and 4 bases lay outside the gene matches. This CDR3 comprises 16 residues.

The genes are TRBV28 and TRBJ2-5, with 14 bases identical to TRBD2. V lost 5 bases, J lost 5 bases, and 10 bases stayed unmatched. The CDR3 has 17 residues. Per the germline V gene, CDR1 is MDHEN and CDR2 is SYDVKM. CDR3 sequence: CASSPGLAGDEAETQYF. In DNA form, the CDR3 reads TGTGCCAGCAGTCCGGGACTAGCGGGAGATGAGGCGGAGACCCAGTACTTC.

This clone was observed once. V and J are TRBV6-5 and TRBJ2-2; TRBD1 agrees at 8 bases. Trimming took 8 bases from V and 5 from J; bases not matched to a gene: 10. Germline V gives CDR1 MNHEY, CDR2 SVGAGI. CDR3 size: 15 residues. The CDR3 here is CASGLGQGRTGELFF. DNA for the CDR3: TGTGCCAGCGGTCTTGGACAGGGAAGGACCGGGGAGCTGTTTTTT.

This clone was seen once. This chain links TRBV7-9 with TRBJ2-3; TRBD1 matches at 7 bases. The germline V gene encodes CDR1 SEHNR and CDR2 FQNEAQ (reference sequence). The CDR3 is 15 amino acids. V lost 0 bases and J lost 6; bases outside the gene matches: 6. In nucleotides, the CDR3 is TGTGCCAGCAGCTTAGCGCAAGGGGGCGTCGATACGCAGTATTTT. It is translated as CASSLAQGGVDTQYF.

The chain employs TRBV10-3 and TRBJ2-2; 9 positions match TRBD1. The V segment lost 3 bases and the J segment 7 bases; nucleotides outside the gene matches: 9. The CDR3 totals 16 residues. Germline CDR1 ENHRY, CDR2 SYGVKD. CDR3 in DNA: TGTGCCATCAGTGACCCCGGGACAGGGATGGACGGGGAGCTGTTTTTT. Residues: CAISDPGTGMDGELFF.

CDR3 in amino acids: CASSISLAGVSNEQFF. Written as DNA, the CDR3 is TGTGCCAGCAGCATATCCCTAGCGGGAGTTAGCAATGAGCAGTTCTTC. This chain connects TRBV6-2 or TRBV6-3 to TRBJ2-1; 10 positions agree with TRBD2. CDR3 length equals 16 residues. Germline values: CDR1 MNHEY, CDR2 SVGEGT. Trimming removed 6 bases from V and 6 bases from J; junction bases left unmatched: 11.

V and J are TRBV5-1 and TRBJ2-1, with TRBD2 matching over 7 bases. Per the germline V gene, CDR1 is SGHRS and CDR2 is YFSETQ. The CDR3 is 16 amino acids. V lost 0 bases and J lost 8; bases outside the gene matches: 11. CDR3 sequence (DNA): TGCGCCAGCAGCTTGGCGGGTAGCGGGCAGATCGATGAGCAGTTCTTC. Translation gives CASSLAGSGQIDEQFF.

The CDR3 sequence is CAWTGQGAITEAFF. The CDR3 nucleotides are TGTGCCTGGACCGGACAGGGGGCTATCACTGAAGCTTTCTTT. The gene calls are TRBV30 and TRBJ1-1; 11 positions agree with TRBD1. Germline values: CDR1 GTSNPN, CDR2 SVGIG (reference sequence). This CDR3 has 14 amino acids. V gave up 4 bases and J gave up 4 bases; unmatched junction bases: 5. Complete variable domain (other parts from reference TRBV30 and TRBJ1-1): SQTIHQWPATLVQPVGSPLSLECTVEGTSNPNLYWYRQAAGRGLQLLFYSVGIGQISSEVPQNLSASRPQDRQFILSSKKLLLSDSGFYLCAWTGQGAITEAFFGQGTRLTVV.

The chain uses TRBV27 and TRBJ2-2; 10 bases agree with TRBD1. V gave up 6 bases and J gave up 3 bases; unmatched junction bases: 1. Germline lookup yields CDR1 MNHEY and CDR2 SMNVEV (reference sequence). The CDR3 totals 14 residues. This chain's CDR3 is CASRTGGHTGELFF. The CDR3 DNA reads TGTGCCAGCAGGACAGGGGGCCACACCGGGGAGCTGTTTTTT.

This clone occurred a few times. J is TRBJ1-2 and V is TRBV30; no definite D call. Trimming stripped 0 bases from V and 4 bases from J, with 18 bases between. The CDR3 runs to 16 residues. CDR1 is GTSNPN, CDR2 SVGIG, per germline (reference sequence). CDR3 region: CAWSVRYGRTAYGYTF. The CDR3 region has the DNA TGTGCCTGGAGTGTACGGTATGGTAGGACGGCCTATGGCTACACCTTC.

The V call is TRBV30, the J call TRBJ1-6; tentatively, D is TRBD1 (5 bases). The CDR3 totals 12 residues. Trimming removed 2 bases at V and 11 bases at J, with 10 bases between. Germline V gives CDR1 GTSNPN, CDR2 SVGIG (reference sequence). Here the CDR3 reads CAWSQGYPPLHF. CDR3 DNA sequence: TGTGCCTGGAGTCAGGGATATCCACCCCTCCACTTT.

The chain couples TRBV12-5 to TRBJ1-2; 7 bases are a match to TRBD1. Per germline, CDR1 LGHNT and CDR2 FRNRAP. This CDR3 region has 15 residues. Trimming took 1 base from V and 6 from J; bases not matched to a gene: 8. CDR3 coding DNA: TGTGCTAGTGGTTTGGGACAGGGCGGTTTAGATGGCTACACCTTC. The encoded protein is CASGLGQGGLDGYTF. Filled out from reference TRBV12-5 and TRBJ1-2, the complete variable domain reads DARVTQTPRHKVTEMGQEVTMRCQPILGHNTVFWYRQTMMQGLELLAYFRNRAPLDDSGMPKDRFSAEMPDATLATLKIQPSEPRDSAVYFCASGLGQGGLDGYTFGSGTRLTVV.

This chain joins TRBV5-1 and TRBJ2-1; a weak D match, TRBD1 (6 bases). CDR1 SGHRS and CDR2 YFSETQ come from the germline V gene. The CDR3 spans 16 residues. Trimming removed 4 bases from V and 4 bases from J, with 18 bases in between. Here the CDR3 reads CASSPRTALGYNEQFF. In nucleotides, the CDR3 is TGCGCCAGCAGCCCAAGGACAGCCCTGGGTTACAATGAGCAGTTCTTC. Drawing the rest from reference TRBV5-1 and TRBJ2-1, the complete variable domain is KAGVTQTPRYLIKTRGQQVTLSCSPISGHRSVSWYQQTPGQGLQFLFEYFSETQRNKGNFPGRFSGRQFSNSRSEMNVSTLELGDSALYLCASSPRTALGYNEQFFGPGTRLTVL.

In this sample, this clone turned up once. J is TRBJ1-3 and V is TRBV9, with D possibly being TRBD1 (5 bases). The germline V gene encodes CDR1 SGDLS and CDR2 YYNGEE. V lost 3 bases and J 0 bases, leaving 13 bases between the germline ends. This CDR3 comprises 16 residues. The CDR3 here is CASSGRDSYSGNTIYF. In DNA, the CDR3 is TGTGCCAGCAGCGGCCGGGACTCATACTCTGGAAACACCATATATTTT.

By share of the sample, this clone is large (0.1 to 1%). The chain is built from TRBV18 and TRBJ2-3; 7 positions match TRBD2. The CDR3 totals 15 residues. CDR1 and CDR2 (germline): KGHSH, LQKENI. V shed 8 bases, J shed 2 bases, and the junction held 10 bases outside the gene matches. DNA for the CDR3: TGTGCCAGCGTCCGGGACTACCTCTCCACAGATACGCAGTATTTT. This gives the protein CASVRDYLSTDTQYF. Filled out from reference TRBV18 and TRBJ2-3, the complete variable domain reads NAGVMQNPRHLVRRRGQEARLRCSPMKGHSHVYWYRQLPEEGLKFMVYLQKENIIDESGMPKERFSAEFPKEGPSILRIQQVVRGDSAAYFCASVRDYLSTDTQYFGPGTRLTVL.

This clone was counted between two and nine times. The chain has TRBV9 and TRBJ1-1; no definite D call. Germline CDR1 reads SGDLS; CDR2 reads YYNGEE. The CDR3 is made up of 14 amino acids. Trimming removed 1 base at V and 4 bases at J, with 11 bases between. CDR3 region: CASSVKPGTTEAFF. In DNA form, the CDR3 reads TGTGCCAGCAGCGTAAAGCCAGGAACCACTGAAGCTTTCTTT.

This clone was seen only once. The chain employs TRBV5-6 and TRBJ2-3, with 8 bases aligning to TRBD2. Germline CDR1 SGHDT, CDR2 YYEEEE. Trimming cost V 4 bases and J 4 bases; bases outside gene matches: 5. The CDR3 runs to 14 residues. The CDR3 region is CASSQGTRSDTQYF. The CDR3 nucleotides are TGTGCCAGCAGCCAAGGGACTAGATCAGATACGCAGTATTTT.

This clone came up once. V is TRBV30 and J is TRBJ1-1; 7 bases are shared with TRBD1. V shed 4 bases, J shed 0 bases, and the junction held 5 bases outside the gene matches. The V gene's germline CDR1 is GTSNPN and CDR2 SVGIG (reference sequence). There are 14 residues in the CDR3. CDR3 in DNA: TGTGCCTGGAACCGACAGGGAATGAACACTGAAGCTTTCTTT. It codes for CAWNRQGMNTEAFF. Full variable domain (remainder filled in from reference TRBV30 and TRBJ1-1): SQTIHQWPATLVQPVGSPLSLECTVEGTSNPNLYWYRQAAGRGLQLLFYSVGIGQISSEVPQNLSASRPQDRQFILSSKKLLLSDSGFYLCAWNRQGMNTEAFFGQGTRLTVV.